Listed below are T cell receptor beta chains from one sample, sequenced in a study of T cell responses to AZD1222 COVID-19 vaccine. The data were produced by immunoSEQ multiplex PCR, yet TCRdb's version contains in-frame clones alone and is incomplete. The table lists 84,000 or so clones, around nine tenths of them singletons, with 4% to 6% in the top ten. The sequenced sample was peripheral blood, obtained on day 0 of MenACWY control vaccination. The receptors were sampled from an adult in good health. CDR3s include the opening cysteine and the closing phenylalanine or tryptophan. A D gene is named only where the DNA matches it firmly. For some rows the clone size is stated as once, few or many, or as a class when expanded; others skip it.

CDR3aa | CDR3nt | abundance | d_gene | j_gene | v_gene
CSVDPGLAGGRSYNEQFF | TGCAGCGTTGACCCCGGACTAGCGGGGGGACGGTCCTACAATGAGCAGTTCTTC | - | TRBD2 | TRBJ2-1 | TRBV29-1
CASSWTGTGVNEQFF | TGTGCCAGCAGCTGGACCGGGACAGGGGTCAATGAGCAGTTCTTC | - | TRBD1 | TRBJ2-1 | TRBV7-2
CASSPRANTEAFF | TGTGCCAGCAGTCCCAGGGCGAACACTGAAGCTTTCTTT | - | - | TRBJ1-1 | TRBV6-5
CASSRADSGTVDTQYF | TGTGCCAGCAGCCGCGCGGATAGCGGGACGGTAGATACGCAGTATTTT | - | TRBD2 | TRBJ2-3 | TRBV3-1/TRBV3-2
CASAGTANSPLHF | TGTGCCAGCGCCGGGACGGCAAATTCACCCCTCCACTTT | - | - | TRBJ1-6 | TRBV28
CASSPPNPDRANYEQYF | TGTGCCAGCTCACCGCCTAACCCGGACAGGGCGAACTACGAGCAGTACTTC | - | TRBD1 | TRBJ2-7 | TRBV18
CASSDGLGDSPLHF | TGTGCCAGCAGTGATGGGTTAGGGGATTCACCCCTCCACTTT | - | - | TRBJ1-6 | TRBV2
CATSDLFRDYGYTF | TGTGCCACCAGTGATTTGTTCAGGGACTATGGCTACACCTTC | - | - | TRBJ1-2 | TRBV24-1
CASSQANKGFPDTQYF | TGTGCCAGCAGCCAAGCGAACAAAGGCTTTCCAGATACGCAGTATTTT | - | - | TRBJ2-3 | TRBV4-2
CASSFSPTGELFF | TGTGCCAGCAGCTTTAGTCCCACCGGGGAGCTGTTTTTT | - | - | TRBJ2-2 | TRBV7-2
CASSLGNSPLHF | TGTGCCAGCAGCTTAGGAAATTCACCCCTCCACTTT | once | - | TRBJ1-6 | TRBV7-9
CSAQEDNEQFF | TGCAGCGCCCAAGAAGACAATGAGCAGTTCTTC | - | - | TRBJ2-1 | TRBV29-1
CASSSGLAVDEQFF | TGTGCCAGCAGCTCGGGACTAGCGGTCGATGAGCAGTTCTTC | few | TRBD2 | TRBJ2-1 | TRBV5-4
CASTRGTYSTDTQYF | TGTGCCAGCACCCGAGGGACATATAGCACAGATACGCAGTATTTT | once | - | TRBJ2-3 | TRBV28
CASRKLGGLTYEQYF | TGTGCCAGCAGGAAACTCGGGGGGCTGACGTACGAGCAGTACTTC | - | - | TRBJ2-7 | TRBV6-5
CASSWGLAGLSNTGELFF | TGTGCCAGCAGCTGGGGACTAGCGGGGCTCTCGAACACCGGGGAGCTGTTTTTT | - | TRBD2 | TRBJ2-2 | TRBV5-4
CASNPGGIDTQYF | TGTGCCAGCAACCCGGGAGGTATAGATACGCAGTATTTT | once | TRBD2 | TRBJ2-3 | TRBV6-5
CASSLAGPNQPQHF | TGCGCCAGCAGCTTGGCGGGCCCCAATCAGCCCCAGCATTTT | - | - | TRBJ1-5 | TRBV5-1
CASSPGSGNTGELFF | TGTGCCAGCAGTCCCGGCAGCGGGAACACCGGGGAGCTGTTTTTT | - | - | TRBJ2-2 | TRBV9
CASSLVTAGETQYF | TGTGCCAGCAGCTTAGTTACGGCGGGGGAGACCCAGTACTTC | - | - | TRBJ2-5 | TRBV7-6
CASSSARGGGYEQYF | TGTGCCAGCAGCTCCGCGCGTGGGGGAGGTTACGAGCAGTACTTC | - | - | TRBJ2-7 | TRBV7-8
CASSSQRDTEAFF | TGTGCCAGCAGCTCCCAGAGGGACACTGAAGCTTTCTTT | - | - | TRBJ1-1 | TRBV11-2
CASSLQGLNTEAFF | TGTGCCAGCAGCTTACAGGGGTTGAACACTGAAGCTTTCTTT | - | - | TRBJ1-1 | TRBV7-2
CASSLDTEAFF | TGTGCCAGCAGTTTAGACACTGAAGCTTTCTTT | once | - | TRBJ1-1 | TRBV28
CASSYGTGRAFF | TGTGCCAGCAGTTACGGGACAGGCAGAGCTTTCTTT | - | TRBD1 | TRBJ1-1 | TRBV28
CASSPAGRYEQYF | TGTGCCAGCAGCCCTGCCGGTCGATACGAGCAGTACTTC | - | - | TRBJ2-7 | TRBV5-6
CASSSDTPGINEKLFF | TGTGCCAGCAGTTCGGACACTCCGGGGATTAATGAAAAACTGTTTTTT | - | - | TRBJ1-4 | TRBV27
CASSKDSDYGYTF | TGCGCCAGCAGCAAAGACAGCGACTATGGCTACACCTTC | - | - | TRBJ1-2 | TRBV5-1
CATSEGRTGRAEKLFF | TGTGCCACCAGTGAGGGTCGGACAGGGAGGGCTGAAAAACTGTTTTTT | once | TRBD1 | TRBJ1-4 | TRBV24-1
CASSTGTGNEQYF | TGTGCCAGCAGTACCGGGACAGGTAACGAGCAGTACTTC | once | TRBD1 | TRBJ2-7 | TRBV12-3/TRBV12-4
CASSLGGARGTNQPQHF | TGTGCCAGCTCACTCGGGGGGGCCAGGGGAACAAATCAGCCCCAGCATTTT | - | - | TRBJ1-5 | TRBV18
CASSQDRDHYGYTF | TGCGCCAGCAGCCAAGACAGGGATCACTATGGCTACACCTTC | once | - | TRBJ1-2 | TRBV4-3
CASSQDLGLSNQPQHF | TGTGCCAGCAGCCAAGATTTGGGGCTTAGCAATCAGCCCCAGCATTTT | - | - | TRBJ1-5 | TRBV3-1/TRBV3-2
CASSISGLAGGDTQYF | TGTGCCAGTAGTATATCAGGACTAGCGGGGGGGGATACGCAGTATTTT | - | TRBD2 | TRBJ2-3 | TRBV19
CASSEDRTAYGYTF | TGTGCCAGCAGTGAAGACCGGACAGCTTATGGCTACACCTTC | - | - | TRBJ1-2 | TRBV2
CASSRVRTEAFF | TGTGCCAGCAGCCGCGTGCGGACTGAAGCTTTCTTT | - | - | TRBJ1-1 | TRBV5-6
CASSENGDLEGAFF | TGTGCCAGCAGTGAAAACGGAGACCTTGAAGGAGCTTTCTTT | few | - | TRBJ1-1 | TRBV6-1